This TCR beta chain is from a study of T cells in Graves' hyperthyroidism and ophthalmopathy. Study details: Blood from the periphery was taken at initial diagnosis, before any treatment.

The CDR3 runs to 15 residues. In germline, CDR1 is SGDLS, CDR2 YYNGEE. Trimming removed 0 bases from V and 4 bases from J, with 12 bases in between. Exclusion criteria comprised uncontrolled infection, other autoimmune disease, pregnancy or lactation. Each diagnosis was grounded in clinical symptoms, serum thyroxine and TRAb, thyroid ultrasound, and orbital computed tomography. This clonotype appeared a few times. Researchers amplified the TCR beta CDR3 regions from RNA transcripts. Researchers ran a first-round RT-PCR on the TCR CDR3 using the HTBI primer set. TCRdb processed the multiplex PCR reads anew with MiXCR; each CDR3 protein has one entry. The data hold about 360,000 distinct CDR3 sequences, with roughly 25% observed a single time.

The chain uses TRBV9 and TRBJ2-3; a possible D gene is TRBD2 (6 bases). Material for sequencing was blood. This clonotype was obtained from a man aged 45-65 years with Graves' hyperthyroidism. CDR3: CASSVGALASDTQYF. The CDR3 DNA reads TGTGCCAGCAGCGTAGGCGCCCTAGCGTCAGATACGCAGTATTTT.